The clone carrying this TCR delta chain is classed as medium-sized (0.01 to 0.1%). Its specificity is unknown. The same CDR3 arises from other DNA sequences in this sample as well. Both TRG and TRD chains were sequenced from each sorted sample. TCRdb called clones from the multiplex PCR reads again using CATT. Of about 48,000 delta-chain clones in the sample, 1.6% were seen once. The CDR3 has 17 residues. The V gene's germline CDR1 is TSWWSYY and CDR2 QGS. V lost 3 bases and J lost 1; bases outside the gene matches: 6. Flow sorting of PBMC yielded separate Vgamma9/Vdelta2+ and Vdelta2-negative gammadelta T cell populations for bulk repertoire analysis. This sample was taken from a study of γδ T cells in repeated Plasmodium falciparum infection. The study, taken as a whole, reports: Vdelta2-negative gammadelta repertoires appeared less diverse and less shared in Malian than Australian children. Vgamma9/Vdelta2+ repertoires stayed stably polyclonal over time and infection.

This TCR was recovered from a pool of human donors (malaria-infected and uninfected, not separated). This chain links TRDV1 with TRDJ1; 12 bases are shared with TRDD3. Material: gamma-delta T cells from blood. CDR3 region: CALGDDHWGILTDKLIF. CDR3 bases: TGTGCTCTTGGGGACGACCACTGGGGGATACTCACCGATAAACTCATCTTT.